This entry describes one TCR beta chain. The data were obtained in a study of OX40 agonist ivuxolimab in advanced cancers. Germline assignment: CDR1 SGHNT and CDR2 YYREEE (reference sequence). Trimming at V came to 4 bases and at J to 3 bases, leaving 7 bases not matched to a gene. CDR3 length: 15 amino acids. Clones were read by immunoSEQ multiplex PCR, and TCRdb kept only the in-frame ones, dropping some. The repertoire holds 55,000 to 80,000 clones, around 86% seen once, with around 1.9% in the top ten. This TCR was sampled from an adult with an advanced solid tumor such as melanoma, head and neck, liver or kidney cancer. The specimen comprised CD4+ or CD8+ T cells sorted from blood, sampled in a trial of the OX40 agonist ivuxolimab. This chain connects TRBV5-4 to TRBJ1-1, with 9 bases that match TRBD1. DNA for the CDR3: TGTGCCAGCAGCCTATACAGGGGGCCCGACACTGAAGCTTTCTTT. Translated, it gives CASSLYRGPDTEAFF.